The 8 T cell receptor beta chains in this list originate from one sample, sequenced in a study of neurological immune-mediated disorders. TCRdb ran MiXCR on the 5' RACE reads and lists one entry per CDR3 protein. The data contain about 65,000 distinct CDR3 sequences, more than 3.5% of them singletons. The sample was PBMCs. These receptors were obtained from a man aged 45 to 65 with multiple sclerosis.

This clonotype was seen ten or more times. The chain carries TRBV5-5 and TRBJ2-2; D not resolved. Germline V CDR1 and CDR2: SGHKS, YYEKEE (reference sequence). The CDR3 runs 15 residues. Trimming cost V 0 bases and J 6 bases, with 12 bases left between them. The CDR3, as DNA: TGTGCCAGCAGCTTGGGGGCGGCTCCGGCCGGGGAGCTGTTTTTT. Its protein is CASSLGAAPAGELFF.

This clonotype turned up a few times. Relative to the germline gene, one junction end is altered; a read error may explain this. The J gene is TRBJ2-6, the V gene TRBV7-2, with D tentatively TRBD1 (5 bases). This CDR3 spans 15 amino acids. Germline V gene lookup returns CDR1 SGHTA and CDR2 FQGNSA. Written as DNA, the CDR3 is TGTGCCAGCAGCCGTAGTCCCTCTGGGGCCAAAGTCCTGACTTTC. Encoded protein: CASSRSPSGAKVLTF.

This clonotype showed up many times. The chain links TRBV29-1 to TRBJ2-7, with 9 bases fitting TRBD1. J was trimmed by 2 bases and V by 7 bases; bases with no gene match: 9. Germline-derived CDR1 and CDR2 are SQVTM and ANQGSEA. The CDR3 is 14 residues long. The CDR3 coding sequence is TGCAGCGCCGGACAGGGGTTGCCTACCTACGAGCAGTACTTC. Amino acid sequence: CSAGQGLPTYEQYF.

This clonotype was recorded at least ten times. The J gene is TRBJ2-1, the V gene TRBV12-3 or TRBV12-4; 9 nucleotides align to TRBD1. This CDR3 region has 15 residues. The V segment lost 5 bases and the J segment 3 bases; nucleotides outside the gene matches: 5. The CDR3 DNA sequence: TGTGCCAGCAGTCCTCGACAGGGGGGCTACAATGAGCAGTTCTTC. It translates to CASSPRQGGYNEQFF.

This clonotype has a count of ten or more. The V call is TRBV11-2, the J call TRBJ2-1; 7 bases map to TRBD2. Germline loops: CDR1 SGHAT, CDR2 FQNNGV. CDR3 size: 14 residues. V dropped 5 bases and J dropped 7; count of bases not matched to a gene: 8. The CDR3: CASSATSLGNEQFF. For the CDR3, the DNA is TGTGCCAGCAGCGCGACTAGCCTCGGAAATGAGCAGTTCTTC.

This clonotype appeared many times. The V gene is TRBV18, the J gene TRBJ1-6; D is unresolved. This CDR3 is built from 14 residues. In germline, CDR1 is KGHSH, CDR2 LQKENI. V shed 3 bases and J shed 8 bases, with 11 bases lying between them. In DNA, the CDR3 is TGTGCCAGCTCACCCAACTGGGCGGATTCACCCCTCCACTTT. Translation: CASSPNWADSPLHF.

The rearrangement joins TRBV7-2 to TRBJ2-7; TRBD1 might be the D (5 bases). CDR1 is SGHTA and CDR2 is FQGNSA in the germline V gene. Between the trimmed V and J ends, which lost 6 bases and 3 bases, there was a span of 15 bases. This CDR3 is built from 14 residues. The CDR3 sequence: CASRPPGDSYEQYF. As DNA, the CDR3 is TGTGCCAGCAGACCCCCAGGCGACAGCTACGAGCAGTACTTC.

This clonotype occurred many times. Germline and junction disagree at one end, which may indicate a read error. V and J are TRBV7-2 and TRBJ2-6, with a weak D call TRBD1 (6 bases). Germline-derived CDR1 and CDR2 are SGHTA and FQGNSA. CDR3 length equals 16 residues. The CDR3 region has the DNA TGTGCCAGCAGCTTGCAGGCGGCCGCAGGGGCCAAAGTCCTGACTTTC. This codes for CASSLQAAAGAKVLTF. Variable domain in full (rest from reference TRBV7-2 and TRBJ2-6): GAGVSQSPSNKVTEKGKDVELRCDPISGHTALYWYRQSLGQGLEFLIYFQGNSAPDKSGLPSDRFSAERTGGSVSTLTIQRTQQEDSAVYLCASSLQAAAGAKVLTFGAGSRLTVL.